This T cell receptor beta chain came from a study of T cells in localized non-small cell lung cancer. Study-level results: Uninvolved adjacent lung showed higher T cell clonality than tumor. Turning up in adjacent lung were a median 57 of the top 100 tumor clones.

The protocol was immunoSEQ multiplex PCR, while the TCRdb copy is restricted to in-frame clones and leaves out a portion. The data contain around 15,000 clones, about 89% of them singletons. With respect to this clone: Its antigen is unidentified.

V lost 5 bases, J lost 3 bases, and 12 bases stayed unmatched. The length of the CDR3 is 16 residues. Germline CDR1 SEHNR, CDR2 FQNEAQ (reference sequence). This specimen was peripheral blood, taken before any cancer treatment. The chain recombines TRBV7-9 with TRBJ1-2, with 7 positions matching TRBD1. This clonotype was sampled from an older female donor with stage III squamous cell lung carcinoma. Written as DNA, the CDR3 is TGTGCCAGCAGCGCTCAGGGGGGGGGCGCTGACTATGGCTACACCTTC. Translated: CASSAQGGGADYGYTF.